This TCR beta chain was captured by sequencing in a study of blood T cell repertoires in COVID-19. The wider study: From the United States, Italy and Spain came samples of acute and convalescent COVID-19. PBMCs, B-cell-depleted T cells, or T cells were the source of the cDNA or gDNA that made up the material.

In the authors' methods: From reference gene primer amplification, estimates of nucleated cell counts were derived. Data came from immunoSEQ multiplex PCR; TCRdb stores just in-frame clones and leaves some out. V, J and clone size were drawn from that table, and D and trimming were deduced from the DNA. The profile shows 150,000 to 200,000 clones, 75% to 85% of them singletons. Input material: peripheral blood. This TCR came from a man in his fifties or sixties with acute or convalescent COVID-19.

The CDR3 sequence is CASSQGSTSGVPVDWTDTQYF. CDR3 sequence (DNA): TGTGCCAGCAGCCAAGGATCGACTAGCGGGGTCCCGGTTGATTGGACAGATACGCAGTATTTT. This sequence joins TRBV3-1 (or the pseudogene TRBV3-2) and TRBJ2-3; TRBD2 matches at 11 bases. From germline, CDR1 is LGHDT and CDR2 YNNKEL (reference sequence). V lost 1 base and J lost 3; bases outside the gene matches: 18. CDR3 length: 21 amino acids.